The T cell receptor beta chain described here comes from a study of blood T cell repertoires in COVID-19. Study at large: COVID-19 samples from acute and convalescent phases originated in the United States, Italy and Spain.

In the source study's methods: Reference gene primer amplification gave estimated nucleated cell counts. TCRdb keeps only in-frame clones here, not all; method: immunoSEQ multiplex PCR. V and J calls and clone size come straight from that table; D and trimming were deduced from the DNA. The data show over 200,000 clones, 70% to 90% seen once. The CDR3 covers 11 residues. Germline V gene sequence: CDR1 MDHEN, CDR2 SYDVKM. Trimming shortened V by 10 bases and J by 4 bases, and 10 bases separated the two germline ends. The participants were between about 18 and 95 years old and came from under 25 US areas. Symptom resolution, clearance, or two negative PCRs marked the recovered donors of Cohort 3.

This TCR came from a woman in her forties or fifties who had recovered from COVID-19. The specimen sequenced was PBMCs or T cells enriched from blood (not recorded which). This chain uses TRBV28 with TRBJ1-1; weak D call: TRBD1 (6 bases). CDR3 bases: TGTGCCACAAGGGGGACCACTGAAGCTTTCTTT. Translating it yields CATRGTTEAFF. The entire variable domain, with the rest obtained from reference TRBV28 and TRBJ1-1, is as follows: DVKVTQSSRYLVKRTGEKVFLECVQDMDHENMFWYRQDPGLGLRLIYFSYDVKMKEKGDIPEGYSVSREKKERFSLILESASTNQTSMYLCATRGTTEAFFGQGTRLTVV.